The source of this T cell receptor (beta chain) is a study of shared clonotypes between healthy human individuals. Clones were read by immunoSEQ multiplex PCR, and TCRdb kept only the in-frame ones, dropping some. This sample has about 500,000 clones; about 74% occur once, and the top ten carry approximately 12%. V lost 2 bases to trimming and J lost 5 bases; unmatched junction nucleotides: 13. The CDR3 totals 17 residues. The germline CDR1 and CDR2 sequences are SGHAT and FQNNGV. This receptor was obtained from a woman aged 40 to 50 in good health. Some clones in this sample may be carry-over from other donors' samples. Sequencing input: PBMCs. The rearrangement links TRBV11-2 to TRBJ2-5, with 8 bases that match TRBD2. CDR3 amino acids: CASSLPRSAGGAETQYF. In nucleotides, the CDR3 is TGTGCCAGCAGCTTACCTCGGAGTGCGGGAGGAGCGGAGACCCAGTACTTC.